This T cell receptor (beta chain) was captured by sequencing in a study of long-term antiretroviral therapy in people with HIV. Study findings and constraints: ART adherence, viral resistance and therapy changes were undocumented.

The CDR3 contains 16 residues. Per germline, CDR1 ENHRY and CDR2 SYGVKD. V was clipped by 3 bases and J by 1 base, with 13 bases between them. As for this clone: Antigen unknown.

With survey level as its setting, the immunoSEQ assay was v3.0. Some clones are missing from TCRdb's copy, which holds only in-frame ones; the method was immunoSEQ multiplex PCR. The data contain about 30,000 clones, 95% of them singletons. The chain carries TRBV10-3 and TRBJ2-4, with D perhaps given as TRBD1 or TRBD2 (5 bases each). Specimen: unsorted PBMCs, collected 5.3 years after starting antiretroviral therapy. The receptor comes from a man in his forties or fifties with HIV. DNA for the CDR3: TGTGCCATCAGTGATGAGGGGAGAACGGCCAAAAACATTCAGTACTTC. Translating gives CAISDEGRTAKNIQYF.